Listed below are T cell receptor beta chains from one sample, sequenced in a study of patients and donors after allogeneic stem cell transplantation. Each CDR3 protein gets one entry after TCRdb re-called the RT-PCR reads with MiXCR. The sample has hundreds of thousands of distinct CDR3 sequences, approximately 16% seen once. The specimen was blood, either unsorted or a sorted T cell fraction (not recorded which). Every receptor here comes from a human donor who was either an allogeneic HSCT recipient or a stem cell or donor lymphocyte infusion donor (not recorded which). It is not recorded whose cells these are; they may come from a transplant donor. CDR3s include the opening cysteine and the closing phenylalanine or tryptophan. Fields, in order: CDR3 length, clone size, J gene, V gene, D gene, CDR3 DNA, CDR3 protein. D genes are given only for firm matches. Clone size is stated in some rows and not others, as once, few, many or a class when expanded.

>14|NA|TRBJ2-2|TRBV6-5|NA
TGTGCCAGCAGTTTCTACGACCCGCCCGGGGAGCTGTTTTTT
CASSFYDPPGELFF
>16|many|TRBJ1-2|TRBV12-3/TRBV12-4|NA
TGTGCCAGCAGTACCCGGGCCATCAAATCGTGGTATGGCTACACCTTC
CASSTRAIKSWYGYTF
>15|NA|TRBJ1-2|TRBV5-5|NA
TGTGCCAGCAGCTTGTACGGGCTCTCCCCCTATGGCTACACCTTC
CASSLYGLSPYGYTF
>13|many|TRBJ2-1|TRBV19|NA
TGTGCCAGTACCCTCGCGGGCGGGACAGAGCAGTTCTTC
CASTLAGGTEQFF
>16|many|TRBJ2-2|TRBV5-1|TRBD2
TGCGCCAGCAGCTTGGTGGTAGCGGGGAACACCGGGGAGCTGTTTTTT
CASSLVVAGNTGELFF
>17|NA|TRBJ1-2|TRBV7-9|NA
TGTGCCAGCAGCTTAGTGTCCAGGCGCCAGCTCGGTAGTGGCTACACCTTC
CASSLVSRRQLGSGYTF
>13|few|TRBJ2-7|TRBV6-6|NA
TGTGCCAGCAGTTCCACTAGATCCTACGAGCAGTACTTC
CASSSTRSYEQYF
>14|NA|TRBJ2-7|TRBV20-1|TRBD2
TGCAGTGCTAGAGACGCGGGAGTCTCCTACGAGCAGTACTTC
CSARDAGVSYEQYF
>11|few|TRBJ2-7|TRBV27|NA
TGTGCCAGCAGTTCCGAACACGAGCAGTACTTC
CASSSEHEQYF
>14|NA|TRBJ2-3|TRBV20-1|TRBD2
TGCAGTGCTAGGAGGCGGGAGGCGGGAGATACGCAGTATTTT
CSARRREAGDTQYF
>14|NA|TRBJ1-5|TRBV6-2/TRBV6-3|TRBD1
TGTGCCAGCAGGGGAGGGGGCCTCTGGGAGCCCCAGCATTTT
CASRGGGLWEPQHF
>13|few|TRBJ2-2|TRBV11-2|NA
TGTGCCAGCAGCTTTCGGGGGCCCGGGGAGCTGTTTTTT
CASSFRGPGELFF
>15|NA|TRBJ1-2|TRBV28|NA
TGTGCCAGCAGTGGAGGGGCCCTAGATAACTATGGCTACACCTTC
CASSGGALDNYGYTF
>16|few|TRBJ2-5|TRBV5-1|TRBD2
TGCGCCAGCAGCTTGGAACTAGCGTTGGGAGGAGAGACCCAGTACTTC
CASSLELALGGETQYF
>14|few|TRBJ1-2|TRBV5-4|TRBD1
TGTGCCAGCAGCCACGAAGGACAGGGCTATGGCTACACCTTC
CASSHEGQGYGYTF
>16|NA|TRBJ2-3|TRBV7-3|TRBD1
TGTGCCAGCAGCCCGATCGCCGGGACAGGGGCAGATACGCAGTATTTT
CASSPIAGTGADTQYF
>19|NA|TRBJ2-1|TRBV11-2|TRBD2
TGTGCCAGCAGCTCCGAGACTAGCGGGAGGACCCGCTCCTACAATGAGCAGTTCTTC
CASSSETSGRTRSYNEQFF
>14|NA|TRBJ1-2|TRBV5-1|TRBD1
TGCGCCAGCAGCTTTCAGGGGGCGGACTATGGCTACACCTTC
CASSFQGADYGYTF
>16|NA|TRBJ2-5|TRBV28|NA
TGTGCCAGCAGTCGCACCCATTCGGTCTGGGAGGAGACCCAGTACTTC
CASSRTHSVWEETQYF
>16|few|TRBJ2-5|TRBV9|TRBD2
TGTGCCAGCAGCACTGGTAGCGGGGGGTACCAAGAGACCCAGTACTTC
CASSTGSGGYQETQYF
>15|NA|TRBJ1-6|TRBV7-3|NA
TGTGCCAGCAGCTCAGGCCCCCGGGGGAAGTCACCCCTCCACTTT
CASSSGPRGKSPLHF
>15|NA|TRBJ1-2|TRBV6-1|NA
TGTGCCAGCAGTGCTAGGAGACAGACACACTATGGCTACACCTTC
CASSARRQTHYGYTF
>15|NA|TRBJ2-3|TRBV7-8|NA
TGTGCCAGCAGCTTAAATTGGGGCTTCACAGATACGCAGTATTTT
CASSLNWGFTDTQYF
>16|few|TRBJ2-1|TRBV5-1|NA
TGCGCCAGCAGCTTGGATCAACTAGCCTCCTACAATGAGCAGTTCTTC
CASSLDQLASYNEQFF
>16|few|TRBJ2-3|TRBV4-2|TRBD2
TGTGCCAGCAGCCAAGATCCCGGACTAGGTACAGATACGCAGTATTTT
CASSQDPGLGTDTQYF
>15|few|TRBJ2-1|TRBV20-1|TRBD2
TGCAGTGCGCCCCCTAGCGGGAGTTCCTACAATGAGCAGTTCTTC
CSAPPSGSSYNEQFF
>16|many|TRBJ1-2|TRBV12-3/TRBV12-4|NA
TGTGCCAGCAGTTTCGGGGCAGGGGCCGAGACCTCTGGCTACACCTTC
CASSFGAGAETSGYTF
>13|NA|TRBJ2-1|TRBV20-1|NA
TGCAGTGCCCCGGCGGTAGGAAGGAATGAGCAGTTCTTC
CSAPAVGRNEQFF
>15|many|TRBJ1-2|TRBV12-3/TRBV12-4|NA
TGTGCCAGCAGTTTAGGACAGAAAACTAACTATGGCTACACCTTC
CASSLGQKTNYGYTF
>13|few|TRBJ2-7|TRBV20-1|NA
TGCAGTGCTAGACAACCGGGCAGGGACGAGCAGTACTTC
CSARQPGRDEQYF
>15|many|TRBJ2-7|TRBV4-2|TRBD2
TGTGCCAGCAGCCAAGAGACTAGCACCCCGTACGAGCAGTACTTC
CASSQETSTPYEQYF
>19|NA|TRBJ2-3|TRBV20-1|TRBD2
TGCAGTGCTAGGTTCCCTTCCGGGACTAGCGGGAATGTGGCAGATACGCAGTATTTT
CSARFPSGTSGNVADTQYF
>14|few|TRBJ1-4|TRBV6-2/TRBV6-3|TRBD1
TGTGCCAGCACCCAATGGACAGGGGGTGAAAAACTGTTTTTT
CASTQWTGGEKLFF
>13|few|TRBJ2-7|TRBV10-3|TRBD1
TGTGCCATCAGTGGGGGGACAGCCTACGAGCAGTACTTC
CAISGGTAYEQYF
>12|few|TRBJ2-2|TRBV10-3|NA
TGTGCCATTACCGTTCCTGGGGGGGAGCTGTTTTTT
CAITVPGGELFF
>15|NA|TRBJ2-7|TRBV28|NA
TGTGCCAGCAGTTTGGCGGGACCACCCCTACGAAAACAGTACTTC
CASSLAGPPLRKQYF
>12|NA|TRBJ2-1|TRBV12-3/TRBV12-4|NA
TGTGCCAGCAGGGAACTAAGCAATGAGCAGTTCTTC
CASRELSNEQFF
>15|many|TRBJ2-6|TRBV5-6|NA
TGTGCCAGCAGCTTGCCTGGGTCTGGGGCCAACGTCCTGACTTTC
CASSLPGSGANVLTF